The 25 T cell receptor beta chains given below trace back to one sample, sequenced in a study of T cells in women clearing cervical HPV infection. Some clones are missing from TCRdb's copy, which holds only in-frame ones; the method was immunoSEQ multiplex PCR. The sample data list around 20,000 clones. Sequencing was performed on blood buffy coat. Source of these receptors: a woman aged 18 to 75 with a cervical HPV16 infection that either progressed to CIN3+ or cleared (not recorded which).

CDR3 sequence reads: CASSLVGGGSTDTQYF. CDR3 bases read: TGCGCCAGCAGCTTGGTAGGGGGAGGATCCACAGATACG. The rearrangement uses TRBV5-1 and TRBJ2-3, with D perhaps being TRBD1 or TRBD2 (6 bases each). From the germline J gene comes the end of the CDR3, since the read stops 3 residues before it. V gave up 0 bases and J gave up 2 bases, with 13 bases separating them. CDR3 length equals 16 residues. CDR1 and CDR2 from the germline V gene are SGHRS and YFSETQ. Full variable domain (remainder filled in from reference TRBV5-1 and TRBJ2-3): KAGVTQTPRYLIKTRGQQVTLSCSPISGHRSVSWYQQTPGQGLQFLFEYFSETQRNKGNFPGRFSGRQFSNSRSEMNVSTLELGDSALYLCASSLVGGGSTDTQYFGPGTRLTVL.

On this clone: Read sequence stops 3 residues before the CDR3 end, and the germline J gene provides the missing end. The V call is TRBV7-9, the J call TRBJ2-7; TRBD1 is a possible D gene (5 bases). The CDR3 has 13 residues. Germline V gives CDR1 SEHNR, CDR2 FQNEAQ (reference sequence). Trimming left V 1 base short and J 6 bases short, with 10 bases between. CDR3 in amino acids: CASSLGGSAEQYF. CDR3 DNA (partial): TGTGCCAGCAGCTTAGGGGGCTCTGCCGAG.

For this clone: The CDR3 end lies 3 residues beyond the end of the read and is filled in from the germline J gene. The chain carries TRBV12-5 and TRBJ2-6, with D maybe TRBD1 (6 bases). The V and J ends lost 2 bases and 1 base respectively, with 12 bases between them. Looked up from germline, CDR1 is LGHNT and CDR2 is FRNRAP. CDR3 length equals 17 residues. Partial CDR3 DNA: TGTGCTAGTGGTTTGCTCCGAACAGGGTCTGGGGCCAACGTC. Translated, it gives CASGLLRTGSGANV. The CDR3 in its entirety is CASGLLRTGSGANVLTF.

A word on this clone: The read comes to an end 3 residues before the CDR3 does, leaving the germline J gene to fill in the end. V usage is TRBV7-9 and J usage is TRBJ1-2; D perhaps matches TRBD1 (6 bases). The V end lost 4 bases, the J end lost 7 bases, and 19 bases lay between the germline ends. The CDR3 is 15 residues long. Germline values: CDR1 SEHNR, CDR2 FQNEAQ (reference sequence). The part of the CDR3 DNA that was read is TGTGCCAGCAGCTCCCGAAGGGGCAGGGGAGGTGGC. It is translated as CASSSRRGRGGG. The entire CDR3 protein reads CASSSRRGRGGGYTF.

To note about this clone: The sequenced fragment ends 3 residues before the CDR3 boundary, so the rest is inferred from the germline J gene. This same CDR3 is encoded by further DNA sequences in the sample. J is TRBJ2-3 and V is TRBV19, with 9 bases fitting TRBD1. This CDR3 is 15 amino acids long. Germline trimming cut 4 bases from V and 2 bases from J; bases unmatched to any gene: 4. Germline assignment: CDR1 LNHDA and CDR2 SQIVND (reference sequence). The CDR3: CASSTRTGDTDTQYF. CDR3 DNA (partial): TGTGCCAGTAGTACAAGGACAGGGGACACAGATACG.

Remarks on this clone: From the germline J gene comes the end of the CDR3, since the read stops 3 residues before it. This chain joins TRBV19 and TRBJ1-1; a possible D gene is TRBD1 (5 bases). Germline V gives CDR1 LNHDA, CDR2 SQIVND (reference sequence). The CDR3 covers 16 residues. Incomplete CDR3 DNA: TGTGCCAGTAGCCCAAAAACCGGAGGAAAATCAAGGGGA. Amino acid sequence: CASSPKTGGKSRG. The complete CDR3 reads CASSPKTGGKSRGAFF.

With regard to this clone: The read comes to an end 3 residues before the CDR3 does, leaving the germline J gene to fill in the end. The V and J genes are TRBV12-3 or TRBV12-4 and TRBJ2-7, with 12 nucleotides matching TRBD2. The CDR3 spans 18 residues. V dropped 1 base and J dropped 0; count of bases not matched to a gene: 7. CDR3: CASSLGRLAGGISYEQYF. Incomplete CDR3 DNA: TGTGCCAGCAGTTTAGGCCGCCTAGCGGGAGGGATCTCCTACGAG.

Turning to this clone: The read stops 3 residues short of the end of the CDR3; the missing end is completed from the germline J gene. J is TRBJ2-5 and V is TRBV5-1, with 10 bases fitting TRBD2. Trimming removed 6 bases from V and 3 bases from J; junction bases left unmatched: 5. Germline V gene lookup returns CDR1 SGHRS and CDR2 YFSETQ. The CDR3 is made up of 14 amino acids. CDR3 DNA (partial): TGCGCCAGCACTCAGCGGGGGGGTGAAGAGACC. It is translated as CASTQRGGEET. The entire CDR3 protein is CASTQRGGEETQYF.

CDR3 DNA, as far as it was read: TGTGCCAGTAGTATGGGGACAGGGTCCTACCAAGAGACC. It translates to CASSMGTGSYQET. The entire CDR3 protein reads CASSMGTGSYQETQYF. The chain combines TRBV19 with TRBJ2-5, with 9 bases that match TRBD1. The sequenced fragment ends 3 residues before the CDR3 boundary, so the rest is inferred from the germline J gene. With 3 bases clipped from V and 0 bases from J, the junction kept 5 bases outside the gene matches. Germline CDR1 reads LNHDA; CDR2 reads SQIVND (reference sequence). The CDR3 is 16 residues long.

To note about this clone: The read ends 3 residues early relative to the CDR3; the germline J gene fills the gap. This chain links TRBV9 with TRBJ2-3; the match to TRBD2 covers 7 bases. This CDR3 spans 17 amino acids. Trimming took 4 bases from V and 2 from J; bases not matched to a gene: 13. Germline CDR1 reads SGDLS; CDR2 reads YYNGEE. CDR3 in amino acids: CASSPRPWQRDTDTQYF. The CDR3 bases that were read are TGTGCCAGCAGCCCCCGCCCCTGGCAGCGGGACACAGATACG.

For this clone: The CDR3 end lies 3 residues beyond the end of the read and is filled in from the germline J gene. The gene calls are TRBV18 and TRBJ1-2; D is possibly TRBD1 (5 bases). The CDR3 runs 15 residues. CDR1 is KGHSH, CDR2 LQKENI, per germline. The sequenced CDR3 bases are TGTGCCAGCTCAACCACAGGAAGGAGCTCCTACGAC. Protein product: CASSTTGRSSYD. The full CDR3 protein reads CASSTTGRSSYDYTF.

Note on this clone: The CDR3 is cut off 3 residues early in the read; its end comes from the germline J gene. The chain carries TRBV28 and TRBJ1-4; no clear D gene. V was pared by 11 bases and J by 0 bases, with 7 bases between. The CDR3 length is 12 residues. CDR1 and CDR2 (germline): MDHEN, SYDVKM. The CDR3 region is CACGATNEKLFF. The sequenced part of the CDR3 DNA is TGTGCCTGCGGGGCAACTAATGAAAAA.

Comments on this clone: The CDR3 is cut off 3 residues early in the read; its end comes from the germline J gene. This sequence joins TRBV20-1 and TRBJ1-1; 7 positions match TRBD1. The CDR3 covers 15 residues. Unmatched junction bases numbered 14, after V lost 4 bases and J lost 6 bases. Germline-derived CDR1 and CDR2 are DFQATT and SNEGSKA (reference sequence). The CDR3: CSATPTGAGIAEAFF. The CDR3 DNA, read in part, is TGCAGTGCTACTCCTACAGGGGCAGGTATCGCTGAA.

As to this clone: The read ends 3 residues shy of where the CDR3 ends; the end is completed using the germline J gene. The gene calls are TRBV29-1 and TRBJ1-3; a weak D match, TRBD1 (5 bases). Trimming shortened V by 7 bases and J by 4 bases, and 14 bases separated the two germline ends. The CDR3 is made up of 13 amino acids. Germline V lookup: CDR1 SQVTM, CDR2 ANQGSEA. The sequenced CDR3 bases are TGCAGCGGTTCGCAGGGAGCCGGAAACACC. This gives the protein CSGSQGAGNT. The full-length CDR3 reads as CSGSQGAGNTIYF.

With regard to this clone: The read gets to within 3 residues of the CDR3 end, and the germline J gene fills in the rest. This sequence joins TRBV7-3 and TRBJ2-2; 11 bases are a match to TRBD2. Germline assignment: CDR1 SGHTA and CDR2 FQGTGA. The CDR3 is made up of 16 amino acids. Unmatched junction bases numbered 8, after V lost 5 bases and J lost 6 bases. This CDR3 is CASSVSGGALAGELFF. The sequenced part of the CDR3 DNA is TGTGCCAGCAGCGTTAGCGGGGGGGCCTTGGCCGGGGAG.

Comments on this clone: The CDR3 goes on 3 residues after the read ends, and that part is filled in from the germline J gene. This rearrangement joins TRBV9 to TRBJ2-5, with 11 bases aligning to TRBD1. Losses at the gene ends were 4 bases for V and 3 bases for J; bases not matched to a gene: 8. Germline V lookup: CDR1 SGDLS, CDR2 YYNGEE. CDR3 length: 16 residues. The sequenced CDR3 bases are TGTGCCAGCAGCCTAACCGGGACAGGGGGAGAAGAGACC. Translation gives CASSLTGTGGEET. The complete CDR3 sequence is CASSLTGTGGEETQYF.

A note on this clone: The CDR3 end is not reached by the read, which stops 3 residues before it; the germline J gene fills it in. The V call is TRBV7-2, the J call TRBJ1-5, with 7 bases aligning to TRBD1. V shed 8 bases and J 7 bases; nucleotides not matched to a gene: 11. The CDR3 covers 14 residues. CDR1 is SGHTA, CDR2 FQGNSA, per germline. The CDR3 DNA, read in part, is TGTGCCAGCGGTCAACAGGGGTTAGGACAGCCC. Encoded protein: CASGQQGLGQP. The CDR3 as a whole reads CASGQQGLGQPQHF.

In regard to this clone: The CDR3 end falls 3 residues outside the read, so it is completed with the germline J gene. V is TRBV30 and J is TRBJ1-2, with 8 positions matching TRBD1. The trim removed 6 bases at V and 3 bases at J, leaving 12 bases unmatched. The germline gives CDR1 GTSNPN, CDR2 SVGIG (reference sequence). The CDR3 length is 15 residues. The CDR3 DNA, read in part, is TGTGCCTGTCCAGGAAACAGGGGGAAATACTATGGC. Translated: CACPGNRGKYYG. The full-length CDR3 reads as CACPGNRGKYYGYTF.

Of note for this clone: Read sequence stops 3 residues before the CDR3 end, and the germline J gene provides the missing end. The chain joins TRBV7-9 to TRBJ2-7; perhaps TRBD2 as D (6 bases). The CDR3 covers 11 residues. Germline CDR1 and CDR2: SEHNR and FQNEAQ (reference sequence). V was shortened by 6 bases and J by 3 bases, with 6 bases between the two germline ends. The sequenced CDR3 bases are TGTGCCAGCAGGGGGGGCTACGAG. This sequence encodes CASRGGYE. The full CDR3 protein is CASRGGYEQYF. Full variable domain (outside the CDR3, taken from reference TRBV7-9 and TRBJ2-7): DTGVSQNPRHKITKRGQNVTFRCDPISEHNRLYWYRQTLGQGPEFLTYFQNEAQLEKSRLLSDRFSAERPKGSFSTLEIQRTEQGDSAMYLCASRGGYEQYFGPGTRLTVT.

On this clone: The read stops 3 residues short of the end of the CDR3; the missing end is completed from the germline J gene. This chain uses TRBV5-1 with TRBJ1-6; D is perhaps TRBD1 (6 bases). The CDR3 has 13 residues. Trimming removed 4 bases at V and 7 bases at J, with 9 bases between. Germline V gene sequence: CDR1 SGHRS, CDR2 YFSETQ. The DNA read from the CDR3 is TGCGCCAGCAGCGAGGACAGCAATTCACCC. This codes for CASSEDSNSP. The full CDR3 protein reads CASSEDSNSPLHF. Supplemented by reference TRBV5-1 and TRBJ1-6, the full variable domain reads KAGVTQTPRYLIKTRGQQVTLSCSPISGHRSVSWYQQTPGQGLQFLFEYFSETQRNKGNFPGRFSGRQFSNSRSEMNVSTLELGDSALYLCASSEDSNSPLHFGNGTRLTVT.

A note on this clone: The read falls 3 residues short of the CDR3 end, and the missing part is taken from the germline J gene. The rearrangement joins TRBV18 to TRBJ2-3; 10 bases fit TRBD2. The CDR3 has 17 amino acids. From germline, CDR1 is KGHSH and CDR2 LQKENI. The trim removed 0 bases at V and 4 bases at J, leaving 7 bases unmatched. The CDR3 DNA, read in part, is TGTGCCAGCTCACCACCGAGAGCGGGGGGGTCCCCAGATACG. Its protein product is CASSPPRAGGSPDT. The whole CDR3 region reads CASSPPRAGGSPDTQYF.

Concerning this clone: Sequencing ends 3 residues short of the CDR3 end; the germline J gene provides the rest. The chain couples TRBV29-1 to TRBJ2-5, with TRBD2 identical over 8 bases. CDR3 size: 16 residues. V gave up 0 bases and J gave up 5 bases; unmatched junction bases: 11. Germline CDR1 reads SQVTM; CDR2 reads ANQGSEA. The CDR3 sequence: CSVEDRYSGNGETQYF. Incomplete CDR3 DNA: TGCAGCGTTGAAGATCGGTATAGCGGGAACGGGGAGACC.

As regards this clone: Sequencing ends 3 residues short of the CDR3 end; the germline J gene provides the rest. The V and J genes are TRBV20-1 and TRBJ2-7, with D possibly matching TRBD2 (5 bases). Germline lookup yields CDR1 DFQATT and CDR2 SNEGSKA (reference sequence). There are 13 residues in the CDR3. V was clipped by 1 base and J by 6 bases, with 13 bases between them. CDR3 in amino acids: CSARARVRGEQYF. CDR3 DNA (partial): TGCAGTGCTAGAGCGCGAGTTCGGGGCGAG.

About this clone: The CDR3 extends 3 residues past the end of the read, so its final part is completed from the germline J gene. The gene calls are TRBV2 and TRBJ1-2; no clear D gene. CDR3 length equals 12 residues. The V gene lost 5 bases and the J gene lost 4 bases, with 8 bases spanning the gap. Germline V gene data show CDR1 as SNHLY and CDR2 as FYNNEI. The CDR3 protein is CASSLAPYGYTF. The sequenced CDR3 bases are TGTGCCAGCAGTCTGGCACCCTATGGC.

With regard to this clone: The read ends 3 residues early relative to the CDR3; the germline J gene fills the gap. The chain carries TRBV7-2 and TRBJ1-5, with 8 bases identical to TRBD1. Unmatched junction bases numbered 2, after V lost 5 bases and J lost 2 bases. The length of the CDR3 is 14 residues. Per the germline V gene, CDR1 is SGHTA and CDR2 is FQGNSA. The CDR3 DNA, read in part, is TGTGCCAGCAGCCAACAGGGGGGCAATCAGCCC. The encoded protein is CASSQQGGNQP. The whole CDR3 is CASSQQGGNQPQHF.